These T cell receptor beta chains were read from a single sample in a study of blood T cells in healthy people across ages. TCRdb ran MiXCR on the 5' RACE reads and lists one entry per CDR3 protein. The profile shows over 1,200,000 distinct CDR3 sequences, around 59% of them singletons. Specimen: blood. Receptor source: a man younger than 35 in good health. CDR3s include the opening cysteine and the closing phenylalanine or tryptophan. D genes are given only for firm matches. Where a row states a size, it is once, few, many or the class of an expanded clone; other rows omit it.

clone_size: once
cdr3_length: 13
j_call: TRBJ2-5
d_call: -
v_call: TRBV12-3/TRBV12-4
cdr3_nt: TGTGCCAGCAGTCGCCACCCTGGGGAGACCCAGTACTTC
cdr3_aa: CASSRHPGETQYF

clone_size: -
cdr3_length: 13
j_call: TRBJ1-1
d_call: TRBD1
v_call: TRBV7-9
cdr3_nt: TGTGCCAGCAGCTTCGGACAGGGGTGGCCTGTTTTCTTT
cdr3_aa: CASSFGQGWPVFF

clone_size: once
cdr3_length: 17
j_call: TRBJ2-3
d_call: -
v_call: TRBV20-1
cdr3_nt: TGCAGTGCTAGACAAAGGGCAAGGGCCAGCACGACAGATACGCAGTATTTT
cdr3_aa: CSARQRARASTTDTQYF

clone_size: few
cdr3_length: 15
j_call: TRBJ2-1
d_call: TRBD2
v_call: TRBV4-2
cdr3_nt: TGTGCCAGCAGCCGGATACTAGCGGGGCGGTTTGAGCAGTTCTTC
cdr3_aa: CASSRILAGRFEQFF

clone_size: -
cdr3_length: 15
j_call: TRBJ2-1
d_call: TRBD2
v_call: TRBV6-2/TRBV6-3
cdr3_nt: TGTGCCAGCAGTTTGCGGGGGGGAACCTACAATGAGCAGTTCTTC
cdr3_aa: CASSLRGGTYNEQFF

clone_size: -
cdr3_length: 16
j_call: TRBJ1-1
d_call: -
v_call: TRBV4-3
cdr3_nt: TGCGCCAGCAGCCCCACGGGCGGGGGTTGGAACACTGAAGCTTTCTTT
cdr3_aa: CASSPTGGGWNTEAFF

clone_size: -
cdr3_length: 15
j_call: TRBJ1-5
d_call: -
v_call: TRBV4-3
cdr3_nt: TGCGCCAGCAGCCAAGATAGGACAGCGAATCAGCCCCAGCATTTT
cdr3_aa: CASSQDRTANQPQHF

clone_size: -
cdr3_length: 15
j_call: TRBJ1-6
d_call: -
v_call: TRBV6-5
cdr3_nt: TGTGCCAGCAGCCGTACTGAGGGAGTCCATTCACCCCTCCACTTT
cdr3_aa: CASSRTEGVHSPLHF

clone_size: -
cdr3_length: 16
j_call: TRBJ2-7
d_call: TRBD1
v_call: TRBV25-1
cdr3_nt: TGTGCCAGCAGTGGTCCGGGACAGGGGGACACCTACGAGCAGTACTTC
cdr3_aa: CASSGPGQGDTYEQYF

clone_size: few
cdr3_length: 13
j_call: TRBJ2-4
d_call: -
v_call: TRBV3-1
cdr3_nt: TGTGCCAGCGGGTTTCTAGCCAAAAACATTCAGTACTTC
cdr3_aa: CASGFLAKNIQYF

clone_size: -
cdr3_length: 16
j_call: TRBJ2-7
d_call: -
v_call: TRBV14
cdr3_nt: TGTGCCAGCAGCCAAGTCGACGACTTCCCCTACAATGAGCAGTACTTC
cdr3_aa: CASSQVDDFPYNEQYF

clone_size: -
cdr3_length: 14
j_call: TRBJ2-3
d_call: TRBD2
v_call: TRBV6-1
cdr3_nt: TGTGCCAGCCATCTTAGCGGGAGAACAGATACGCAGTATTTT
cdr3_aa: CASHLSGRTDTQYF

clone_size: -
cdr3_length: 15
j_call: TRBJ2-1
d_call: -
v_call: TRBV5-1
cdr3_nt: TGCGCCAGCAGCTTGGGGTTTAGCTCCTACAATGAGCAGTTCTTC
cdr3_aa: CASSLGFSSYNEQFF

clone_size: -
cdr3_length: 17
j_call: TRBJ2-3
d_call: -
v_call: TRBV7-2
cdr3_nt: TGTGCCAGCAGCTTCCCCTACAGGGCCCGGGGCACAGATACGCAGTATTTT
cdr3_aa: CASSFPYRARGTDTQYF

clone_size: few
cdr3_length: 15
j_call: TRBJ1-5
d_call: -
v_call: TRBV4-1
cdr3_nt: TGCGCCAGCAGCCAAGTCGGACTTAACAATCAGCCCCAGCATTTT
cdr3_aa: CASSQVGLNNQPQHF

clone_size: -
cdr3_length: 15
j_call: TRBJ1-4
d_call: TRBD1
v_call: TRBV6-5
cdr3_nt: TGTGCCAGCAGGCGTCGACAGGGCGAAAATGAAAAACTGTTTTTT
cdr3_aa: CASRRRQGENEKLFF

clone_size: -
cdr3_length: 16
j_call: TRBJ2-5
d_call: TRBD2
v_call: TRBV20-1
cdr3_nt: TGCAGTGCTACCCCCTCTGCGGGGGGGTACCAAGAGACCCAGTACTTC
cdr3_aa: CSATPSAGGYQETQYF

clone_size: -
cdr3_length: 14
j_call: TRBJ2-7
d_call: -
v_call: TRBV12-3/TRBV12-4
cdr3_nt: TGTGCCAGCAGTCTCGGACAGCCCCTGAACGAGCAGTACTTC
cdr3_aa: CASSLGQPLNEQYF

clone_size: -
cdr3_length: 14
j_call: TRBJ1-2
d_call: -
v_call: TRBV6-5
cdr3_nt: TGTGCCAGCAGTAGAGGGACAACTAACTATGGCTACACCTTC
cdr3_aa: CASSRGTTNYGYTF

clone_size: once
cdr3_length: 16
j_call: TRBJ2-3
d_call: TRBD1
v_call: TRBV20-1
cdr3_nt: TGCAGTGCCGTGGGGGACAGGGACTCTTACACAGATACGCAGTATTTT
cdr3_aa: CSAVGDRDSYTDTQYF

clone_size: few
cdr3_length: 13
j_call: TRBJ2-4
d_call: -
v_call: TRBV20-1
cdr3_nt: TGCAGTGCTAGTGCCCCAACGGAAAACATTCAGTACTTC
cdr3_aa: CSASAPTENIQYF

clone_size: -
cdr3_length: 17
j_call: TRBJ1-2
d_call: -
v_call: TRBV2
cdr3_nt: TGTGCCAGCAGTGAAGCGCTAGCCTCCCGGACGGACAATGGCTACACCTTC
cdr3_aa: CASSEALASRTDNGYTF

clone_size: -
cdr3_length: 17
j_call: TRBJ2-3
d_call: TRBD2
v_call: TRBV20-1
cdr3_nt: TGCAGTGCTACTTTAGGGACTAGCGGGGGGGCCGTGGATACGCAGTATTTT
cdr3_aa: CSATLGTSGGAVDTQYF

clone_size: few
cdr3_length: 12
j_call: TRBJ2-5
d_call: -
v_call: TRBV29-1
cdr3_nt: TGCAGCGCGGGACACCCCCAAGAGACCCAGTACTTC
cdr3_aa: CSAGHPQETQYF

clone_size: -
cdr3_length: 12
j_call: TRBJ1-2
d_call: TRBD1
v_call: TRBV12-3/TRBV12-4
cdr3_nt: TGTGCCAGCGGGGACAGCAACTATGGCTACACCTTC
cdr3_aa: CASGDSNYGYTF

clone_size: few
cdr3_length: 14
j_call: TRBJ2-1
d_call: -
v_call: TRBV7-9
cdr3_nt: TGTGCCAGCAGCTTAGCCGTACTAGCCCATGAGCAGTTCTTC
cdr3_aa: CASSLAVLAHEQFF

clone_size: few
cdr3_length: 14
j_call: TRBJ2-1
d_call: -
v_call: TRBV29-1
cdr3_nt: TGCAGCGTTGAAGATCAGAAGCATTACAATGAGCAGTTCTTC
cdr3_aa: CSVEDQKHYNEQFF

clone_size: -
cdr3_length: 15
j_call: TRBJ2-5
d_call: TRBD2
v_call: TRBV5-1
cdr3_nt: TGCGCCAGCAGCTTGGGAGGACTAGCGGGACAGACCCAGTACTTC
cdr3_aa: CASSLGGLAGQTQYF

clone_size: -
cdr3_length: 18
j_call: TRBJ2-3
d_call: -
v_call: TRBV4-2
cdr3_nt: TGTGCCAGCAGCCACACCAATCAAGGGACGACTAGCACAGATACGCAGTATTTT
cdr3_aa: CASSHTNQGTTSTDTQYF

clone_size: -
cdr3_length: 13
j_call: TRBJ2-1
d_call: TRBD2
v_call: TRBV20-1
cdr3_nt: TGCAGTGGCTCGCTAGCGGGAAGAGAGACCCAGTTCTTC
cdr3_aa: CSGSLAGRETQFF

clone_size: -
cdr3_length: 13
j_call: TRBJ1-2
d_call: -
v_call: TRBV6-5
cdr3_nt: TGTGCCAGCGGGAGGGCCCGGGACAATGGCTACACCTTC
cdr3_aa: CASGRARDNGYTF

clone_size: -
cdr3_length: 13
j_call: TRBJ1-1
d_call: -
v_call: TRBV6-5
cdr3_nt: TGTGCCAGCAGAACGACAGCTTCCACTGAAGCTTTCTTT
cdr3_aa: CASRTTASTEAFF

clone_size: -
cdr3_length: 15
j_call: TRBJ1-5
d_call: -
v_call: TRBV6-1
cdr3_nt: TGTGCCAGCAGTGAATTCTTCGGGGGCAATCAGCCCCAGCATTTT
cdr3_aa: CASSEFFGGNQPQHF

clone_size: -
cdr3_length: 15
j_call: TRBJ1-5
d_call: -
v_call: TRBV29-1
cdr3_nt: TGCAGCTTACCTCTGGACTTCCCTAGGAATCAGCCCCAGCATTTT
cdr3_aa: CSLPLDFPRNQPQHF

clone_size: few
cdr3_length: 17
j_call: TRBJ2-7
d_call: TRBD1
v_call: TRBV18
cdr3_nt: TGTGCCAGCTCACCCAGGGACAGGGCACACTTACTCGACGAGCAGTACTTC
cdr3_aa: CASSPRDRAHLLDEQYF

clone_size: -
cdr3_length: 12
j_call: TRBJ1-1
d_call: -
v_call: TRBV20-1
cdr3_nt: TGCAGTGCTAAAGATTTGAACACTGAAGCTTTCTTT
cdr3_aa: CSAKDLNTEAFF

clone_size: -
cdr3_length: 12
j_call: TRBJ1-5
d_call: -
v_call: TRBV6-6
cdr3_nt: TGTGCCAGCAGGTCACGGAATCAGCCCCAGCATTTT
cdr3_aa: CASRSRNQPQHF

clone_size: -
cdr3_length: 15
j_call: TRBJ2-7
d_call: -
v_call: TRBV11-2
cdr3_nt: TGTGCCAGCAGCTTAGGCGGGACTCATGCCTACGAGCAGTACTTC
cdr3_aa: CASSLGGTHAYEQYF

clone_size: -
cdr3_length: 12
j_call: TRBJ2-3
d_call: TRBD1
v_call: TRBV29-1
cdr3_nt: TGCAGCTTCGAAGGGGGCGCGGATACGCAGTATTTT
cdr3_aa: CSFEGGADTQYF

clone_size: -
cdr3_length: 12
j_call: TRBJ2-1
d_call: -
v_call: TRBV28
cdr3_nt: TGTGCCAGCAGTTGGGGGGTCTATGAGCAGTTCTTC
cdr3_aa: CASSWGVYEQFF

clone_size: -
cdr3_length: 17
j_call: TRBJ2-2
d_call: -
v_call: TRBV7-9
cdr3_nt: TGTGCCAGCAGACAAGCGGTTGGCCGGGGAGGCACCAGGGAGCTGTTTTTT
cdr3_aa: CASRQAVGRGGTRELFF

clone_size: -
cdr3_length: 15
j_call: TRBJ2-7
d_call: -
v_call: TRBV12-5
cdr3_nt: TGTGCTAGTGGAAACTCGTCCTATAGCTCCTACGAGCAGTACTTC
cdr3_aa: CASGNSSYSSYEQYF

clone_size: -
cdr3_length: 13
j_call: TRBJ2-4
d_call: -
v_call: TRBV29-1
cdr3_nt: TGCAGCGTCGGGGACCTAGCCAAAAACATTCAGTACTTC
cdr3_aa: CSVGDLAKNIQYF

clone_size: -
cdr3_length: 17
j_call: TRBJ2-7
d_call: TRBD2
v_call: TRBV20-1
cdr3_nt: TGCAGTGCTAGAGATTTGTACACTAGCGGGGTATTTGCTGAGCAGTACTTC
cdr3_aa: CSARDLYTSGVFAEQYF

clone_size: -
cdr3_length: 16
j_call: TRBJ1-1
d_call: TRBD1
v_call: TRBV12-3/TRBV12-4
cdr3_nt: TGTGCCAGCAGTTTATGGGGCAGGGGGCTTTACACTGAAGCTTTCTTT
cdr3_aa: CASSLWGRGLYTEAFF

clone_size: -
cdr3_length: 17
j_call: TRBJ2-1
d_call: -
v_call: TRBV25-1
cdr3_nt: TGTGCCAGCAGTGAATATACCGGGGGAAGCTCCTACAATGAGCAGTTCTTC
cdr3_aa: CASSEYTGGSSYNEQFF

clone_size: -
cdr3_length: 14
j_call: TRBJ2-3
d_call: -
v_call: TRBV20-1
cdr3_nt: TGCAGTGCTATTAATAGCTATCGCACAGATACGCAGTATTTT
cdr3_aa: CSAINSYRTDTQYF

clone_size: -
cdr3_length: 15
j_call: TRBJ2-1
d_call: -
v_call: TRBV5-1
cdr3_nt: TGCGCCAGCCGCAAGACGGTTGATTTCTACAATGAGCAGTTCTTC
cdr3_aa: CASRKTVDFYNEQFF

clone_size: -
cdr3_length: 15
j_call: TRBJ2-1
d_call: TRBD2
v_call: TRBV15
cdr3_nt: TGTGCCACCAGCAGAGAGGGGGGGAACCAAGAGACCCAGTTCTTC
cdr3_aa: CATSREGGNQETQFF

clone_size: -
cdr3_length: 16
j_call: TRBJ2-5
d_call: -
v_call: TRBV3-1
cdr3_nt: TGTGCCAGCAGCCACCAGCACGGCCTGGGGGAAGAGACCCAGTACTTC
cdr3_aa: CASSHQHGLGEETQYF

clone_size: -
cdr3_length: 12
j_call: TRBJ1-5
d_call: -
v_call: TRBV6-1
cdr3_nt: TGTGCCAGCGGGGATGGCAATCAGCCCCAGCATTTT
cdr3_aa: CASGDGNQPQHF